The 9 T cell receptor beta chains given below trace back to one sample, sequenced in a study of response to subunit inactivated influenza vaccine. TCRdb re-called the RT-PCR reads with MiXCR, one entry per CDR3 protein. The profile covers roughly 540,000 distinct CDR3 sequences, with around 25% appearing a single time and around 2.8% taken by the ten largest. These data were also reused for a study on T cells expressing NK-cell markers. That work contributes: cDNA encoding TCR beta was synthesized via 5'RACE template switching incorporating UMIs.

Sample: CD4+ T cells sorted from PBMCs, taken approximately 13 days after vaccination. Receptor source: a middle-aged man who received an inactivated influenza vaccine.

The sample holds many counts of this clonotype. The CDR3 sequence: CASSQGQTYEQYF. Here the CDR3 DNA reads TGTGCCAGCAGCCAGGGACAGACCTACGAGCAGTACTTC. The rearrangement joins TRBV6-1 to TRBJ2-7; 7 bases agree with TRBD1. The CDR3 extends over 13 amino acids. V lost 6 bases to trimming and J lost 2 bases; unmatched junction nucleotides: 4. Germline V gene sequence: CDR1 MNHNS, CDR2 SASEGT.

This clonotype was recorded many times. CDR3 DNA sequence: TGTGCCAGCAGCCCCTTTAGCGGGGGGGCTAGCGGGGAGCTGTTTTTT. As protein: CASSPFSGGASGELFF. The rearrangement uses TRBV12-3 or TRBV12-4 and TRBJ2-2, with TRBD2 matching over 11 bases. The V and J ends lost 6 bases and 7 bases, in that order; junction bases with no gene match: 10. The CDR3 spans 16 residues.

This clonotype was observed a few times. V and J are TRBV19 and TRBJ2-1, with 8 bases matching TRBD1. V was clipped by 4 bases and J by 6 bases; unmatched bases: 5. Germline lookup yields CDR1 LNHDA and CDR2 SQIVND (reference sequence). The CDR3 is 14 residues long. CDR3 residues: CASSSDRGGNEQFF. The CDR3 nucleotides are TGTGCCAGTAGTAGCGACAGGGGTGGCAATGAGCAGTTCTTC. Full variable domain (remainder filled in from reference TRBV19 and TRBJ2-1): DGGITQSPKYLFRKEGQNVTLSCEQNLNHDAMYWYRQDPGQGLRLIYYSQIVNDFQKGDIAEGYSVSREKKESFPLTVTSAQKNPTAFYLCASSSDRGGNEQFFGPGTRLTVL.

This clonotype occurred a few times. The chain has TRBV2 and TRBJ2-3, with no clear D. Trimming removed 3 bases from V and 4 bases from J, with 5 bases in between. Looked up from germline, CDR1 is SNHLY and CDR2 is FYNNEI. CDR3 size: 12 residues. This CDR3 reads CASSDPPDTQYF. CDR3 DNA sequence: TGTGCCAGCAGTGATCCGCCAGATACGCAGTATTTT.

The chain is built from TRBV20-1 and TRBJ1-2; no reliable D call. The V and J ends lost 0 bases and 5 bases respectively, with 10 bases between them. The CDR3 is made up of 13 amino acids. CDR1 and CDR2 from the germline V gene are DFQATT and SNEGSKA (reference sequence). CDR3 in amino acids: CSARDRAEYGYTF. The CDR3 nucleotides are TGCAGTGCTAGAGATCGGGCAGAATATGGCTACACCTTC.

The chain is built from TRBV7-2 and TRBJ2-7; 10 bases align to TRBD2. The CDR3 is 15 amino acids. The germline V gene has CDR1 SGHTA and CDR2 FQGNSA. Germline trimming cut 1 base from V and 7 bases from J; bases unmatched to any gene: 7. Here the CDR3 DNA reads TGTGCCAGCAGCTTAGGACTAGCGGGTGCACGGGAGCAGTACTTC. This sequence encodes CASSLGLAGAREQYF.

There are a few counts of this clonotype. As DNA, the CDR3 is TGTGCCAGCAGCGACGACAGGGCGGGGAACACCGGGGAGCTGTTTTTT. Translating it yields CASSDDRAGNTGELFF. The chain has TRBV9 and TRBJ2-2; TRBD1 agrees at 7 bases. CDR3 length: 16 amino acids. Germline trimming cut 3 bases from V and 1 base from J; bases unmatched to any gene: 6. Germline CDR1 SGDLS, CDR2 YYNGEE.

The chain has TRBV20-1 and TRBJ2-2; the D is unclear. The V end lost 0 bases, the J end lost 1 base, and 9 bases lay between the germline ends. This CDR3 is 15 amino acids long. The germline CDR1 and CDR2 sequences are DFQATT and SNEGSKA (reference sequence). DNA for the CDR3: TGCAGTGCTAGAGAAGCAAGATTGAACACCGGGGAGCTGTTTTTT. Translation: CSAREARLNTGELFF.

The chain has TRBV4-1 and TRBJ2-6; maybe TRBD1 (5 bases). CDR3 length: 16 amino acids. Trimming left V 5 bases short and J 6 bases short, with 17 bases between. CDR1 is MGHRA and CDR2 is YSYEKL in the germline V gene. DNA of the CDR3: TGCGCCAGCAGCGAAACTACCAGGGAAAAGGCCAACGTCCTGACTTTC. It encodes CASSETTREKANVLTF.